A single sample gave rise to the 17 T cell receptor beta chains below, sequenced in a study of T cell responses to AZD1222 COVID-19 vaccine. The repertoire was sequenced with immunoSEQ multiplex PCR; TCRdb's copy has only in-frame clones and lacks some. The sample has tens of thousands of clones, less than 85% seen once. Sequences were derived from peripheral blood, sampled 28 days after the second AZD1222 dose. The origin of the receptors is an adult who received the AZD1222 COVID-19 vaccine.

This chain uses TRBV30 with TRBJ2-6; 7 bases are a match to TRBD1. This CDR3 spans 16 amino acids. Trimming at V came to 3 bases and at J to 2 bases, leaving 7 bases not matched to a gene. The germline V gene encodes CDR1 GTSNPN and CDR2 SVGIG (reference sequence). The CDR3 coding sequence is TGTGCCTGGAGCCCGACAGGGATAACTGGGGCCAACGTCCTGACTTTC. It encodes CAWSPTGITGANVLTF.

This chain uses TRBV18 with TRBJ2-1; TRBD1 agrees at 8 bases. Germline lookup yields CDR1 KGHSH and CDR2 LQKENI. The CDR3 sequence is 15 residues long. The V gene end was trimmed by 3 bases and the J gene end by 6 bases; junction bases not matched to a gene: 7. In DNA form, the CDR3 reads TGTGCCAGCTCACCGAGGACAGGGTATCGCAATGAGCAGTTCTTC. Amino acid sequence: CASSPRTGYRNEQFF.

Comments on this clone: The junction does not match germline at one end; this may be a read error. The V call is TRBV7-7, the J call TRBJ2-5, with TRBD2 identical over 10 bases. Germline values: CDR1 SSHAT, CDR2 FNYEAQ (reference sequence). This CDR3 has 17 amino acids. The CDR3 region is CASSLGGLAGVKETQYF. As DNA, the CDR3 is TGTGCTAGCAGCTTAGGCGGGCTAGCGGGAGTTAAAGAGACCCAGTACTTC.

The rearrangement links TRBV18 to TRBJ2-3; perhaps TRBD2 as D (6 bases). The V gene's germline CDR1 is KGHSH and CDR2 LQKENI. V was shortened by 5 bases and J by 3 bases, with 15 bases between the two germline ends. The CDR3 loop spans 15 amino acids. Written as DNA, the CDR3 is TGTGCCAGCTCAGCCCCAGGAGGGTTTACAGATACGCAGTATTTT. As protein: CASSAPGGFTDTQYF.

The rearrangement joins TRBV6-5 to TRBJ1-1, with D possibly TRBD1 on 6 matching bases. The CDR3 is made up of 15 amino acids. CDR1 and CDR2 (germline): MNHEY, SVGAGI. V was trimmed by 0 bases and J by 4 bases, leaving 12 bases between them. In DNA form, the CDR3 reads TGTGCCAGCAGTTACTCTGTGAAAGGGGGCACTGAAGCTTTCTTT. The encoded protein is CASSYSVKGGTEAFF.

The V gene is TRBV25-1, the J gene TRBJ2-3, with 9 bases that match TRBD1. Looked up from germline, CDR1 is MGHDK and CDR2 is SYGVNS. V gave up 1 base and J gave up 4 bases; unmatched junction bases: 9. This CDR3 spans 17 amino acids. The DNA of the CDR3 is TGTGCCAGCAGTGAATTCCCGGGACAGGGTAACGCAGATACGCAGTATTTT. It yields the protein CASSEFPGQGNADTQYF.

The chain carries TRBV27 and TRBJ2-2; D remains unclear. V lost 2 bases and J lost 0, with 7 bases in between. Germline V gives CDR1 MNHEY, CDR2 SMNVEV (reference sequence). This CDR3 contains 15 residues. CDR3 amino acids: CASSLGSANTGELFF. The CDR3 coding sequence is TGTGCCAGCAGTTTAGGCAGCGCGAACACCGGGGAGCTGTTTTTT.

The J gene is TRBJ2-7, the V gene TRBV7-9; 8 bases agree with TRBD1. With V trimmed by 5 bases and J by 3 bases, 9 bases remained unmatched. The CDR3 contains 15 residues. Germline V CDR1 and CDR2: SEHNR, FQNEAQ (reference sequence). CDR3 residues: CASSPGQGSRYEQYF. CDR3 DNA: TGTGCCAGCAGCCCTGGACAGGGCAGTCGCTACGAGCAGTACTTC.

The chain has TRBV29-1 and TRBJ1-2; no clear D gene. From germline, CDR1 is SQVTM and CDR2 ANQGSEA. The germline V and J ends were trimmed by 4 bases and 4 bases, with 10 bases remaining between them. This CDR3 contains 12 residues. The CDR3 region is CSVVDETYGYTF. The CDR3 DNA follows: TGCAGCGTTGTCGACGAAACCTATGGCTACACCTTC.

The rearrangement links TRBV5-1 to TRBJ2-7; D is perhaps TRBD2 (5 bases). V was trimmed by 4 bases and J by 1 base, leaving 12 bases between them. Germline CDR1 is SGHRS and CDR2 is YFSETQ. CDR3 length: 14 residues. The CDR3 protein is CASSRGGESYEQYF. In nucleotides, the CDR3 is TGCGCCAGCAGCCGCGGTGGGGAGTCCTACGAGCAGTACTTC. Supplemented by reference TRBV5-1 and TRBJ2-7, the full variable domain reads KAGVTQTPRYLIKTRGQQVTLSCSPISGHRSVSWYQQTPGQGLQFLFEYFSETQRNKGNFPGRFSGRQFSNSRSEMNVSTLELGDSALYLCASSRGGESYEQYFGPGTRLTVT.

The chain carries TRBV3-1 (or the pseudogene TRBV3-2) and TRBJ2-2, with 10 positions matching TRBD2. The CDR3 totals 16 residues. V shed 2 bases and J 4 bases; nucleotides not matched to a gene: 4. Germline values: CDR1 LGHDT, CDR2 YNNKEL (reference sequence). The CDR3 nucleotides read TGTGCCAGCAGCCAACTAGCGGGAGTTGTCACCGGGGAGCTGTTTTTT. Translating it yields CASSQLAGVVTGELFF.

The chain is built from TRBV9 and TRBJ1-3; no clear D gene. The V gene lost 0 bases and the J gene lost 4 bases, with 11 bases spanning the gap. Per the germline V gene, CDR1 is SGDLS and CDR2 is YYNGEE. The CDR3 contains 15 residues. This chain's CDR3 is CASSVGGALGNTIYF. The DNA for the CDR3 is TGTGCCAGCAGCGTAGGGGGAGCCCTCGGAAACACCATATATTTT.

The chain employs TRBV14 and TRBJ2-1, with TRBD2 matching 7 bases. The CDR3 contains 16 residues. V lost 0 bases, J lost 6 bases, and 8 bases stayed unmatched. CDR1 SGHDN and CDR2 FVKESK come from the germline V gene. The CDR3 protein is CASSQDSGLVGNEQFF. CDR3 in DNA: TGTGCCAGCAGCCAAGACTCAGGACTAGTTGGCAATGAGCAGTTCTTC. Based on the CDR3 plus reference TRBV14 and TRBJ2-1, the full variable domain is EAGVTQFPSHSVIEKGQTVTLRCDPISGHDNLYWYRRVMGKEIKFLLHFVKESKQDESGMPNNRFLAERTGGTYSTLKVQPAELEDSGVYFCASSQDSGLVGNEQFFGPGTRLTVL.

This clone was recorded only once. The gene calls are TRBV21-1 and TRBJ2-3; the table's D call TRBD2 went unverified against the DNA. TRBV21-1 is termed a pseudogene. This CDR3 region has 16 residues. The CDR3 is CASSGVGGYFTDTQYF. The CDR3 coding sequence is TGTGCCAGCAGCGGGGTGGGGGGTTATTTCACAGATACGCAGTATTTT.

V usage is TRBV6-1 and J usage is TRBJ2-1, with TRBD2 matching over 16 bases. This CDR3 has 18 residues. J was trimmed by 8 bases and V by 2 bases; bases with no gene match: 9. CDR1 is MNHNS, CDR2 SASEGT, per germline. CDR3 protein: CASSELQGLAGGGDEQFF. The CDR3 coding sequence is TGTGCCAGCAGTGAACTCCAGGGACTAGCGGGAGGGGGCGATGAGCAGTTCTTC.

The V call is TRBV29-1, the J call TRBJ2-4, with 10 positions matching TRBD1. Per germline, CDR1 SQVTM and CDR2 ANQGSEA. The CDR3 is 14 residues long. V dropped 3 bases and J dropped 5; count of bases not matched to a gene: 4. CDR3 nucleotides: TGCAGCGTTGAGTGGACAGGGGGTCAAAACATTCAGTACTTC. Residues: CSVEWTGGQNIQYF.

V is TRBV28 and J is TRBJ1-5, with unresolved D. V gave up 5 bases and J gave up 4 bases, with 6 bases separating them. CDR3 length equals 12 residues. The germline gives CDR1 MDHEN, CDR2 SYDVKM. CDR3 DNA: TGTGCCAGCAGTAGACCAAATCAGCCCCAGCATTTT. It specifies CASSRPNQPQHF.